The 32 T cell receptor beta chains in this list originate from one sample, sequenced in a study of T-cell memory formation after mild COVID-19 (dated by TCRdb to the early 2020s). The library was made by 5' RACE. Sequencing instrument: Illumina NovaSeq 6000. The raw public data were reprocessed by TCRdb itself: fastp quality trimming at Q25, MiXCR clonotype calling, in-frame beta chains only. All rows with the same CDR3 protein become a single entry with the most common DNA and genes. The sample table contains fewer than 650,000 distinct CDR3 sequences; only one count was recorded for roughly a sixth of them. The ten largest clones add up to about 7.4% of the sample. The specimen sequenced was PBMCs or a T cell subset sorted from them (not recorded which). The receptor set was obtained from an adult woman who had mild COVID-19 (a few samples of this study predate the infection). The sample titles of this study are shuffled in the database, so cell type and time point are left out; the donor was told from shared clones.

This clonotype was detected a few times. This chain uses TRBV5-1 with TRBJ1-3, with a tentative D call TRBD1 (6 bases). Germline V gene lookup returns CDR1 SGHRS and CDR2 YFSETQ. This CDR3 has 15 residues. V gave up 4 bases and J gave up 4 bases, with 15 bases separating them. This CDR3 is CASSVQGGEGNTIYF. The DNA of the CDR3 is TGCGCCAGCAGCGTACAGGGAGGCGAAGGAAACACCATATATTTT. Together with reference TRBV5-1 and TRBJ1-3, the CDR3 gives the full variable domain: KAGVTQTPRYLIKTRGQQVTLSCSPISGHRSVSWYQQTPGQGLQFLFEYFSETQRNKGNFPGRFSGRQFSNSRSEMNVSTLELGDSALYLCASSVQGGEGNTIYFGEGSWLTVV.

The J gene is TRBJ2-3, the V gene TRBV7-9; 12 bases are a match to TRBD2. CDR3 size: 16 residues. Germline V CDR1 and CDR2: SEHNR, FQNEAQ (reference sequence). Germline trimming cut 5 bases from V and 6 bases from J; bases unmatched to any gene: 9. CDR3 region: CASSARLAGASDTQYF. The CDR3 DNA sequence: TGTGCCAGCAGCGCAAGACTAGCGGGAGCTTCGGATACGCAGTATTTT.

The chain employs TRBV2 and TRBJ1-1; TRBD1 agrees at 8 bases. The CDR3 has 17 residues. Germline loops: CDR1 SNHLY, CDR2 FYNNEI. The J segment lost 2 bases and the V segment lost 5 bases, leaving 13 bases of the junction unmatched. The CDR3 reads CASSPSGLTGVNTEAFF. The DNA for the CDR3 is TGTGCCAGCAGTCCTAGCGGACTGACAGGGGTTAACACTGAAGCTTTCTTT. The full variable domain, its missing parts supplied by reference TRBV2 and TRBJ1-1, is EPEVTQTPSHQVTQMGQEVILRCVPISNHLYFYWYRQILGQKVEFLVSFYNNEISEKSEIFDDQFSVERPDGSNFTLKIRSTKLEDSAMYFCASSPSGLTGVNTEAFFGQGTRLTVV.

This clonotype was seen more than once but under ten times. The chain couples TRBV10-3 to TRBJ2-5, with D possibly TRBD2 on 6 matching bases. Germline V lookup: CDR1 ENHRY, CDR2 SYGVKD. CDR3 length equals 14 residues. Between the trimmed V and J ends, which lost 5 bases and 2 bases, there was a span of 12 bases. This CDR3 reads CAISPAGGQETQYF. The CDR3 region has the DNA TGTGCCATCAGTCCAGCCGGGGGTCAAGAGACCCAGTACTTC.

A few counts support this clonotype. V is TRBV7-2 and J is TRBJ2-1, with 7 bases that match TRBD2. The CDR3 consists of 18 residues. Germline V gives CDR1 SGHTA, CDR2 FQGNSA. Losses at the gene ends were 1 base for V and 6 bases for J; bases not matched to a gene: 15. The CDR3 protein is CASSLGVLGSSGVNEQFF. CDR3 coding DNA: TGTGCCAGCAGCTTAGGGGTGTTGGGGTCTAGCGGAGTCAATGAGCAGTTCTTC. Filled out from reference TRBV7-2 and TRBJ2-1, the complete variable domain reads GAGVSQSPSNKVTEKGKDVELRCDPISGHTALYWYRQSLGQGLEFLIYFQGNSAPDKSGLPSDRFSAERTGGSVSTLTIQRTQQEDSAVYLCASSLGVLGSSGVNEQFFGPGTRLTVL.

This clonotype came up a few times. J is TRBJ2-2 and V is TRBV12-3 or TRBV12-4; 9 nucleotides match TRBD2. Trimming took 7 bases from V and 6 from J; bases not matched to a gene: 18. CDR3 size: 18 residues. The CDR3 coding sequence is TGTGCCAGCATACCACAAGGGGCGGGAGGGCTAGGGTCCGGGGAGCTGTTTTTT. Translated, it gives CASIPQGAGGLGSGELFF.

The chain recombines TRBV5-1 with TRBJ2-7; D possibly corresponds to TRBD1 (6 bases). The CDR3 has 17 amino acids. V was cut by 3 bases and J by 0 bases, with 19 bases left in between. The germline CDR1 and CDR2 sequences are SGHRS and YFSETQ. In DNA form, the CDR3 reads TGCGCCAGCAGCTGGGGGTTAGGCCAAGGGGGCTCCTACGAGCAGTACTTC. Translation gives CASSWGLGQGGSYEQYF.

In DNA, the CDR3 is TGCAGTGCTAGAGCCCCTGGTGAAAAACTGTTTTTT. This sequence encodes CSARAPGEKLFF. This sequence joins TRBV20-1 and TRBJ1-4; D is ambiguous. The CDR3 loop spans 12 amino acids. In germline, CDR1 is DFQATT, CDR2 SNEGSKA (reference sequence). V lost 1 base, J lost 7 bases, and 7 bases lay in between.

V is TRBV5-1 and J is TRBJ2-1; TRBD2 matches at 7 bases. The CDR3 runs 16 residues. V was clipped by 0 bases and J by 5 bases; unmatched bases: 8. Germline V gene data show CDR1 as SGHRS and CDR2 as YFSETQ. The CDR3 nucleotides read TGCGCCAGCAGCTTGGGAGACACTGGGAGGGACAATGAGCAGTTCTTC. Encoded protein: CASSLGDTGRDNEQFF.

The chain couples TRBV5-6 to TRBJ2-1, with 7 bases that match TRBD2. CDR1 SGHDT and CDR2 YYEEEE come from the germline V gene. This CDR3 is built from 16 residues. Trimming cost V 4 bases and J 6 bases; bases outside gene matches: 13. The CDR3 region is CASSELASRGGNEQFF. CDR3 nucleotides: TGTGCCAGCAGCGAACTAGCGTCAAGGGGAGGCAATGAGCAGTTCTTC.

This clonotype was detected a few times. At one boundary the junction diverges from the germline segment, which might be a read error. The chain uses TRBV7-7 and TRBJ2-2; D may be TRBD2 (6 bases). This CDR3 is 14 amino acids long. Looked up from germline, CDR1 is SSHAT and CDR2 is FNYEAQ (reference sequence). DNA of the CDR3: TGTGCTAGCAGTCTAGCGATGAACACCGGGGAGCTGTTTTTT. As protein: CASSLAMNTGELFF.

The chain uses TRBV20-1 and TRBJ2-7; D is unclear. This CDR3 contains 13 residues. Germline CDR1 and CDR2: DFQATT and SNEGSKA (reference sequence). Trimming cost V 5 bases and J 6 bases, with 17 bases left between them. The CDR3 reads CSAGHAYVREQYF. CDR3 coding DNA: TGCAGTGCTGGCCATGCCTATGTCCGCGAGCAGTACTTC.

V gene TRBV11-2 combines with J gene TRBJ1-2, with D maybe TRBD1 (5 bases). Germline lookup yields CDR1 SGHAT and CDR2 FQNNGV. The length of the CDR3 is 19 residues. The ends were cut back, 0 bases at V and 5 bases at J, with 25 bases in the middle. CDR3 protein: CASSLDWGDGTFASYGYTF. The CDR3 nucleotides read TGTGCCAGCAGCTTAGATTGGGGGGACGGCACCTTCGCTTCGTATGGCTACACCTTC. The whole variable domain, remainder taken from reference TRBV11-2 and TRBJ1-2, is EAGVAQSPRYKIIEKRQSVAFWCNPISGHATLYWYQQILGQGPKLLIQFQNNGVVDDSQLPKDRFSAERLKGVDSTLKIQPAKLEDSAVYLCASSLDWGDGTFASYGYTFGSGTRLTVV.

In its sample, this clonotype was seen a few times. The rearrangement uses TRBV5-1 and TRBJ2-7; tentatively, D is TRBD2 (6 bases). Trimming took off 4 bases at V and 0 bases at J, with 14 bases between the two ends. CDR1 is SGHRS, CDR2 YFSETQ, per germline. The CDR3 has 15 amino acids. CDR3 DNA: TGCGCCAGCAGCGCGGCTGGACTAAGCTCCTACGAGCAGTACTTC. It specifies CASSAAGLSSYEQYF.

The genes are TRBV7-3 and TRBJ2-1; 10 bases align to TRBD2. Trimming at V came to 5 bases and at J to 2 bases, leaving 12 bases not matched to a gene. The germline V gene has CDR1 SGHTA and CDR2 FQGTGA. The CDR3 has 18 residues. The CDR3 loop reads CASSIQGGLAGAYNEQFF. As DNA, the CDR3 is TGTGCCAGCAGCATCCAAGGGGGTCTAGCGGGAGCCTACAATGAGCAGTTCTTC.

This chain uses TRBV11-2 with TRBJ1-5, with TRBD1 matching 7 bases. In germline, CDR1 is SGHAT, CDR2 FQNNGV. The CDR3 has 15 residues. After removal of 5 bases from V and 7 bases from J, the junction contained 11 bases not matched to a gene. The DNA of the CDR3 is TGTGCCAGCAGCGCGACAGGGAGCCAGGGACAGCCCCAGCATTTT. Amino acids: CASSATGSQGQPQHF.

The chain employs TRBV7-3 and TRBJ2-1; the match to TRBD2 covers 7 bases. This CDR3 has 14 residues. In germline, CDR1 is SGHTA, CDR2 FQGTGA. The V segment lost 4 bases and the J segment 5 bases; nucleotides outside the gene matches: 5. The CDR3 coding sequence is TGTGCCAGCAGCTCTCCAGCGGGGAACAATGAGCAGTTCTTC. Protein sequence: CASSSPAGNNEQFF.

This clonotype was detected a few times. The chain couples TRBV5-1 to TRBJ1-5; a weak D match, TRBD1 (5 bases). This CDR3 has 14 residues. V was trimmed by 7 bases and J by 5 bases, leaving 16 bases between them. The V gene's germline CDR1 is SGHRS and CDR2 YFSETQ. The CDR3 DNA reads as TGCGCCAGCCCGGTCCACAGGCCATATCAGCCCCAGCATTTT. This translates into CASPVHRPYQPQHF. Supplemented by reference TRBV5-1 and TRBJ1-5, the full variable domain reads KAGVTQTPRYLIKTRGQQVTLSCSPISGHRSVSWYQQTPGQGLQFLFEYFSETQRNKGNFPGRFSGRQFSNSRSEMNVSTLELGDSALYLCASPVHRPYQPQHFGDGTRLSIL.

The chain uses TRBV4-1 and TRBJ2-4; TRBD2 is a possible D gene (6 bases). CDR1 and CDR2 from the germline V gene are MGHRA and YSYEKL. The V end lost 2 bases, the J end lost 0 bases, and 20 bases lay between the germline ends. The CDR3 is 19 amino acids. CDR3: CASSQMGGRRELAKNIQYF. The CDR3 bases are TGCGCCAGCAGCCAAATGGGGGGAAGACGGGAACTAGCCAAAAACATTCAGTACTTC.

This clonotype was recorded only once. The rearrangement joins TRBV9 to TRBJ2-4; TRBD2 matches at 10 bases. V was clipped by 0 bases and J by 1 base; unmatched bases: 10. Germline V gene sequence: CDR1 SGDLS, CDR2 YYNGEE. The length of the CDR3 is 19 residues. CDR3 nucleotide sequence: TGTGCCAGCAGCGTAGGGGCCAGCGGGGGGGCTCTGGCCAAAAACATTCAGTACTTC. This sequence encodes CASSVGASGGALAKNIQYF.

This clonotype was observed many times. CDR3 DNA sequence: TGTGCCAGCAGTCCCGGACAGGGATTTTCACCCCTCCACTTT. As protein: CASSPGQGFSPLHF. The chain joins TRBV12-3 or TRBV12-4 to TRBJ1-6; 8 nucleotides match TRBD1. This CDR3 is built from 14 residues. V lost 5 bases and J lost 9; bases outside the gene matches: 6.

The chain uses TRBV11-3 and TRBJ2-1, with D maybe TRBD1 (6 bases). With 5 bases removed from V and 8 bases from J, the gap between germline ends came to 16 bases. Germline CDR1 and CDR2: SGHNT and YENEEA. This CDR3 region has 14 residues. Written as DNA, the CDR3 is TGTGCCAGCAGCAACCGGGACACCAACCATGAGCAGTTCTTC. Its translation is CASSNRDTNHEQFF.

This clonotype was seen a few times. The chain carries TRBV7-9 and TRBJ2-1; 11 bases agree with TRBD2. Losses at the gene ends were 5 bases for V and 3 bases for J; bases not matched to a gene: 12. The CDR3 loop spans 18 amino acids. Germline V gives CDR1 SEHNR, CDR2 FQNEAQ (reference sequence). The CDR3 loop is CASSPRLAGSHFYNEQFF. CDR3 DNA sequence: TGTGCCAGCAGCCCAAGACTAGCGGGGTCCCACTTCTACAATGAGCAGTTCTTC.

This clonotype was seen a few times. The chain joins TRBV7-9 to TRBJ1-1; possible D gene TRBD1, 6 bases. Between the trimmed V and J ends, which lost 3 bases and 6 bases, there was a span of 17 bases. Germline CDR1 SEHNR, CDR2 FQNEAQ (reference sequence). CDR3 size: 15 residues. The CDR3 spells CASSFHSRRGPEAFF. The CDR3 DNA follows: TGTGCCAGCAGCTTTCACTCGCGCAGGGGCCCTGAAGCTTTCTTT.

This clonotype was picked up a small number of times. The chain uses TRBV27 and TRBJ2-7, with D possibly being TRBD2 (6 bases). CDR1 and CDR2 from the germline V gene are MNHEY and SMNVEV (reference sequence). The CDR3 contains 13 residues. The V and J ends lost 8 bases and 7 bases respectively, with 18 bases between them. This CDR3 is CASGGTRTGEQYF. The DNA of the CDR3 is TGTGCCAGCGGGGGGACCCGAACGGGGGAGCAGTACTTC.

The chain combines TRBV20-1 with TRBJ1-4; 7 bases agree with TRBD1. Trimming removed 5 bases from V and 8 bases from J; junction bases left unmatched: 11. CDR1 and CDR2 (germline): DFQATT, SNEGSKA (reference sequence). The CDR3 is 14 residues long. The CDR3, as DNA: TGCAGTGCTCCGAGAACAGGGGTTCGGGAAAAACTGTTTTTT. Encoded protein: CSAPRTGVREKLFF.

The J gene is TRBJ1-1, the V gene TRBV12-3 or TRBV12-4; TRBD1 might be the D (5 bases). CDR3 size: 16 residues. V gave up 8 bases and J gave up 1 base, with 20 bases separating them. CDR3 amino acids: CASLSWSDRKNTEAFF. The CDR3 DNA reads TGTGCCAGCCTCAGTTGGAGCGACAGAAAGAACACTGAAGCTTTCTTT.

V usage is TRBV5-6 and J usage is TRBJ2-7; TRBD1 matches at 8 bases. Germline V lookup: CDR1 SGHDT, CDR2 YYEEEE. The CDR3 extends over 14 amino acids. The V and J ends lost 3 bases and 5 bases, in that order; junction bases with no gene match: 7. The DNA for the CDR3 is TGTGCCAGCAGCTCCCGACAGGGGAGGAACGAGCAGTACTTC. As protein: CASSSRQGRNEQYF.

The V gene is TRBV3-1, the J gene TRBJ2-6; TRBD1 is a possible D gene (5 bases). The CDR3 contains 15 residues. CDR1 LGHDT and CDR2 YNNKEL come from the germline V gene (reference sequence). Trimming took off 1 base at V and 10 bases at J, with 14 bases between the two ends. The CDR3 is CASSQAYGAANVLTF. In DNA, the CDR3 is TGTGCCAGCAGCCAAGCGTATGGGGCTGCTAACGTCCTGACTTTC.

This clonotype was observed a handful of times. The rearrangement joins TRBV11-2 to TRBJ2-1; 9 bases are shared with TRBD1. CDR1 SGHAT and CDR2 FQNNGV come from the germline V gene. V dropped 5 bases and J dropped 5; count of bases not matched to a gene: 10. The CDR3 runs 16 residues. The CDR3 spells CASSRLTGQGHNEQFF. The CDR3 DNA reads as TGTGCCAGCAGCCGGTTGACGGGACAGGGACACAATGAGCAGTTCTTC.

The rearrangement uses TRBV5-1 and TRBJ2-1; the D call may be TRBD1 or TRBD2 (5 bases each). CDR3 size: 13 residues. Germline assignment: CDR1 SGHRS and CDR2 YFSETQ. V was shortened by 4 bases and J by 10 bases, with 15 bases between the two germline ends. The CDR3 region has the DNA TGCGCCAGCAGCCCCGAGGGGAGCGGCGAGCAGTTCTTC. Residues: CASSPEGSGEQFF.

The CDR3 nucleotides read TGTGCCACCAGCAATCCTGTATCAGGGCCAGCCAAAAACATTCAGTACTTC. Protein sequence: CATSNPVSGPAKNIQYF. J is TRBJ2-4 and V is TRBV15, with D tentatively TRBD1 (5 bases). Germline loops: CDR1 LNHNV, CDR2 YYDKDF (reference sequence). V lost 4 bases, J lost 0 bases, and 16 bases lay in between. CDR3 length: 17 amino acids. Combining the CDR3 with reference TRBV15 and TRBJ2-4 gives the whole variable domain DAMVIQNPRYQVTQFGKPVTLSCSQTLNHNVMYWYQQKSSQAPKLLFHYYDKDFNNEADTPDNFQSRRPNTSFCFLDIRSPGLGDTAMYLCATSNPVSGPAKNIQYFGAGTRLSVL.